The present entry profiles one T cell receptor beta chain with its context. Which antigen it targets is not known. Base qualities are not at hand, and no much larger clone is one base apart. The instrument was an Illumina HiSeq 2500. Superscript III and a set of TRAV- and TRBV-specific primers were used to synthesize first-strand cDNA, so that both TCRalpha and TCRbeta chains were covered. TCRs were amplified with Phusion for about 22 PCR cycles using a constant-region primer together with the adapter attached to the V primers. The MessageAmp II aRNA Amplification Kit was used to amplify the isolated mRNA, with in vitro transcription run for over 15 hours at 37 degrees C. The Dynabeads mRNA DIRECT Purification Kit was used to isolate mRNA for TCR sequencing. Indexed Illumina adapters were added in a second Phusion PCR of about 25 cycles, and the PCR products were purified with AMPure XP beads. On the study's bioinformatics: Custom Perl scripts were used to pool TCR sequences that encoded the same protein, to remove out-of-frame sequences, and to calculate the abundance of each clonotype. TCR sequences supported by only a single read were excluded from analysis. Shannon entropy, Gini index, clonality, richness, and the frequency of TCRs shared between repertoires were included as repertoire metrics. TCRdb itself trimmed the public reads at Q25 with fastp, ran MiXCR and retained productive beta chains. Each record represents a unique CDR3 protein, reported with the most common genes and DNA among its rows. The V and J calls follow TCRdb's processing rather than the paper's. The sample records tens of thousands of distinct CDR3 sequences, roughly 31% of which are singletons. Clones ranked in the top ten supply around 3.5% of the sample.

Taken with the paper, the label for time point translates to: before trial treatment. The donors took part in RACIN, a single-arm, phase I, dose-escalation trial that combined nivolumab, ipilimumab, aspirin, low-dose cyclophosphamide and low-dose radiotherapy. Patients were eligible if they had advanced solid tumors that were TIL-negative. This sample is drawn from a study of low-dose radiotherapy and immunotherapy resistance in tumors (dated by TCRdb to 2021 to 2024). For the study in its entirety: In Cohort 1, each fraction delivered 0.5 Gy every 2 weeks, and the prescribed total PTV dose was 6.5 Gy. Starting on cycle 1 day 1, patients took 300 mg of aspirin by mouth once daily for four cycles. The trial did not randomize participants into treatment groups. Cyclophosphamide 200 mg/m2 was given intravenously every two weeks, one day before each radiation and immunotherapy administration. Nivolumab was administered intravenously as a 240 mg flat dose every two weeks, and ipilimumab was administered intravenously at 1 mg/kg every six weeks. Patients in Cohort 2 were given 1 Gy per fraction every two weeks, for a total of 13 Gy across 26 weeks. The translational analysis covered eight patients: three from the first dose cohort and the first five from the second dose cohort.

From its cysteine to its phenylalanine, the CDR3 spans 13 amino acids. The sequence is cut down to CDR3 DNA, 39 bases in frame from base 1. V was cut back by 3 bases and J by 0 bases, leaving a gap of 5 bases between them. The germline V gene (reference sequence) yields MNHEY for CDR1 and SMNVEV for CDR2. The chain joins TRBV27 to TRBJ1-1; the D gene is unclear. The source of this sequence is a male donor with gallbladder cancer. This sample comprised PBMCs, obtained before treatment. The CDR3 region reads CASSFFLNTEAFF. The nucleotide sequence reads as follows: TGTGCCAGCAGTTTCTTTTTGAACACTGAAGCTTTCTTT.